The text below deals with one T cell receptor (beta chain). This CDR3 spans 14 amino acids. V was clipped by 4 bases and J by 5 bases; unmatched bases: 6. Germline loops: CDR1 LNHNV, CDR2 YYDKDF (reference sequence). In the original analysis: For nucleated cells, counts were estimated from reference gene primer amplification. Only in-frame clones appear in the TCRdb table, and some are missing; sequencing was by immunoSEQ multiplex PCR. Clonal size and the V and J genes are those of that table, whereas D and trimming came from the DNA. Of approximately 300,000 clones listed, around 85% are singletons. Resolution of symptoms, clearance, or two negative PCRs was present in recovered Cohort 3 donors. The record originates from a study of blood T cell repertoires in COVID-19. Study information: The origin of the acute and convalescent COVID-19 samples was the United States, Italy and Spain.

This chain connects TRBV15 to TRBJ2-7; 9 bases are a match to TRBD1. The clonotype was recovered from a young woman who had recovered from COVID-19. Specimen: PBMCs or T cells enriched from blood (not recorded which). The CDR3, as DNA: TGTGCCACCAGCACATACAGGGGGCCGGACGAGCAGTACTTC. This translates into CATSTYRGPDEQYF.